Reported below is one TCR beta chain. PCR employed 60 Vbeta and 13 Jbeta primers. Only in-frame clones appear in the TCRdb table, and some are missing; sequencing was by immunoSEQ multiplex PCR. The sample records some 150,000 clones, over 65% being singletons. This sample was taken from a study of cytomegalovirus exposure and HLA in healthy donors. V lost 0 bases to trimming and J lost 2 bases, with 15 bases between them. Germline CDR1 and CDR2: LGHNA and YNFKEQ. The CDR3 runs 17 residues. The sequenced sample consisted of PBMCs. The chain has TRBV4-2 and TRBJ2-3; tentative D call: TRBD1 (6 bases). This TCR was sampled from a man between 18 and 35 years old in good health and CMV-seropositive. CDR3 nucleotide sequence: TGTGCCAGCAGCCAAGATGGGGCAGGGGCCAACACAGATACGCAGTATTTT. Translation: CASSQDGAGANTDTQYF.